This T cell receptor (beta chain) was captured by sequencing in a study of cytomegalovirus exposure and HLA in healthy donors. CDR3 length: 16 amino acids. The germline V and J ends were trimmed by 5 bases and 1 base, with 17 bases remaining between them. Germline V gene data show CDR1 as SEHNR and CDR2 as FQNEAQ (reference sequence). Findings and limits, study-wide: Most subjects' HLA-A and HLA-B alleles were reportedly predicted from TCR beta sequences. In a later analysis, productive TCRs from donors in an Asian-associated ancestry cluster reportedly carried fewer N-insertions than the cohort mean.

With 60 Vbeta and 13 Jbeta primers, the PCR was carried out. Clones were sequenced by immunoSEQ multiplex PCR, and TCRdb holds only the in-frame ones, with some missing. The data hold around 110,000 clones, with approximately 76% observed a single time. The table lists this clone with a few counts. The antigen is undetermined. The V gene is TRBV7-9, the J gene TRBJ2-5; possible D gene TRBD2, 5 bases. The specimen sequenced was PBMCs. The receptor's source is a man between 18 and 29 years old in good health and CMV-seronegative. The CDR3 coding sequence is TGTGCCAGCAGCACCACGGGATCCGGAGTCCAAGAGACCCAGTACTTC. It specifies CASSTTGSGVQETQYF. The full variable domain, rest sourced from reference TRBV7-9 and TRBJ2-5, is DTGVSQNPRHKITKRGQNVTFRCDPISEHNRLYWYRQTLGQGPEFLTYFQNEAQLEKSRLLSDRFSAERPKGSFSTLEIQRTEQGDSAMYLCASSTTGSGVQETQYFGPGTRLLVL.